This T cell receptor beta chain came from a study of tumor-infiltrating lymphocytes in primary liver carcinoma. Study summary: The yield of productive TCRbeta reads per sample was roughly 3.65 to 8 million and was similar across tissue types. General observations from the study: CD8+ and CD4+ repertoires went uncompared, the samples being bulk unsorted.

Production of TCR beta cDNA used 400 to 600 ng total RNA together with a constant-region primer. Generation of the TCR beta libraries relied on three nested multiplex PCR rounds using slightly modified ARM-PCR. TCRdb reprocessed the multiplex PCR reads via MiXCR and lists one record per CDR3 protein. The sample contains 150,000 to 200,000 distinct CDR3 sequences, about 60% of which appear only once. Germline DNA was also extracted, and blood RNA was taken from unsorted whole blood. About this clonotype: Its antigen is unidentified. Mismatch with germline at one junction end may stem from a read error.

Sequencing was carried out using peripheral blood. The TCR comes from a man aged 40-50 years with primary liver carcinoma and hepatitis B virus infection.

The chain's CDR3 is CVSSSTSLAEETQYF. The CDR3 DNA is TGTGTCAGCAGTTCCACCTCTCTAGCTGAAGAGACCCAGTACTTC. The chain links TRBV28 to TRBJ2-5, with D perhaps matching TRBD2 (5 bases). This CDR3 is built from 15 residues. Germline V gene sequence: CDR1 MDHEN, CDR2 SYDVKM.